The next 21 T cell receptor beta chains were all read from a single sample in a study of identical twins. TCRdb ran MiXCR on the 5' RACE reads and lists one entry per CDR3 protein. Of some 440,000 distinct CDR3 sequences detected, approximately 25% appear once; the ten largest clones hold 2.9%. The data also belong to a second study, concerning T cells expressing NK-cell markers.

Sequenced material: CD4+ T cells sorted from blood. All receptors come from a woman in her late teens or twenties in good health.

This clonotype was seen a handful of times. V gene TRBV18 combines with J gene TRBJ2-5; 10 nucleotides align to TRBD2. Germline values: CDR1 KGHSH, CDR2 LQKENI. The CDR3 spans 16 residues. The V gene end was trimmed by 5 bases and the J gene end by 0 bases; junction bases not matched to a gene: 6. DNA of the CDR3: TGTGCCAGCTCAATAACTAGCGGGACTTACCAAGAGACCCAGTACTTC. It yields the protein CASSITSGTYQETQYF.

V and J are TRBV27 and TRBJ2-7; 10 bases fit TRBD2. The CDR3 has 15 amino acids. Germline V gene lookup returns CDR1 MNHEY and CDR2 SMNVEV (reference sequence). The ends lost 2 bases at V and 4 bases at J; junction bases unmatched: 5. DNA for the CDR3: TGTGCCAGCAGTTTAACACTAGCGGGGTATTACGAGCAGTACTTC. Amino acids: CASSLTLAGYYEQYF.

The V call is TRBV7-8, the J call TRBJ2-1; 10 nucleotides line up with TRBD1. V lost 4 bases, J lost 3 bases, and 3 bases stayed unmatched. Germline CDR1 SGHVS, CDR2 FQNEAQ. There are 15 residues in the CDR3. CDR3 sequence reads: CASSSGQGFYNEQFF. CDR3 nucleotide sequence: TGTGCCAGCAGCTCGGGACAGGGGTTCTACAATGAGCAGTTCTTC.

The CDR3, as DNA: TGCAGTACCTCCGGGAGGGCCGGCTACAATGAGCAGTTCTTC. This sequence encodes CSTSGRAGYNEQFF. This rearrangement joins TRBV20-1 to TRBJ2-1, with 8 bases lining up with TRBD2. V trimming: 8 bases; J trimming: 3 bases; junction bases outside the gene matches: 9. Germline CDR1 DFQATT, CDR2 SNEGSKA (reference sequence). The CDR3 has 14 residues.

Written as DNA, the CDR3 is TGCGCCAGCAGCCGAGACAGGGGCTCCTACGAGCAGTACTTC. This sequence encodes CASSRDRGSYEQYF. This sequence joins TRBV4-3 and TRBJ2-7; TRBD1 matches at 8 bases. Per the germline V gene, CDR1 is LGHNA and CDR2 is YSLEER. V lost 4 bases to trimming and J lost 0 bases; unmatched junction nucleotides: 2. The CDR3 runs to 14 residues.

The sample holds a few counts of this clonotype. This sequence joins TRBV7-2 and TRBJ2-3; possibly TRBD1 for D (5 bases). The V end was cut by 6 bases, the J end by 11 bases, with 18 bases between. This CDR3 contains 13 residues. Germline V gene lookup returns CDR1 SGHTA and CDR2 FQGNSA. This chain's CDR3 is CASRRAGPAGQYF. The CDR3 DNA is TGTGCCAGCAGACGGGCAGGGCCAGCCGGGCAGTATTTT.

The V gene is TRBV4-1, the J gene TRBJ2-3; 8 bases match TRBD1. The trim removed 0 bases at V and 7 bases at J, leaving 15 bases unmatched. Germline CDR1 is MGHRA and CDR2 is YSYEKL. This CDR3 comprises 18 residues. CDR3 DNA: TGCGCCAGCAGCCAAGATCCTCGGGAGACAGGGGCTTTCCATACGCAGTATTTT. This codes for CASSQDPRETGAFHTQYF.

The chain links TRBV3-1 to TRBJ2-7, with TRBD1 identical over 9 bases. Germline CDR1 and CDR2: LGHDT and YNNKEL (reference sequence). The CDR3 totals 14 residues. V lost 8 bases, J lost 6 bases, and 11 bases stayed unmatched. CDR3 DNA sequence: TGTGCCAGCTCCACTCTCGGGACAGGGTCCGAGCAGTACTTC. Amino acid sequence: CASSTLGTGSEQYF.

This chain uses TRBV10-3 with TRBJ2-1; 8 bases fit TRBD2. Trimming cost V 9 bases and J 8 bases; bases outside gene matches: 9. This CDR3 spans 13 amino acids. CDR1 ENHRY and CDR2 SYGVKD come from the germline V gene. The CDR3 loop is CAMQREQDDEQFF. DNA of the CDR3: TGTGCCATGCAGCGGGAGCAAGACGATGAGCAGTTCTTC.

This clonotype was seen more than once but under ten times. The V call is TRBV12-3 or TRBV12-4, the J call TRBJ2-3, with 8 bases aligning to TRBD2. The CDR3 runs 16 residues. The V gene end was trimmed by 2 bases and the J gene end by 1 base; junction bases not matched to a gene: 5. The DNA of the CDR3 is TGTGCCAGCAGTTTATGGGCGGGGGGAGGCACAGATACGCAGTATTTT. It translates to CASSLWAGGGTDTQYF.

This clonotype was found a few times. V and J are TRBV12-3 or TRBV12-4 and TRBJ2-1; D perhaps matches TRBD2 (5 bases). The CDR3 covers 14 residues. Trimming removed 3 bases from V and 9 bases from J, with 15 bases in between. The CDR3 DNA is TGTGCCAGCAGTTTTAGGGCCCCACGGGGTGAGCAGTTCTTC. Translated: CASSFRAPRGEQFF.

The sample holds a few counts of this clonotype. This sequence joins TRBV5-1 and TRBJ2-3; 11 positions agree with TRBD2. V was clipped by 3 bases and J by 2 bases; unmatched bases: 5. Germline V CDR1 and CDR2: SGHRS, YFSETQ. The CDR3 sequence is 16 residues long. CDR3 sequence: CASSSGTSGPTDTQYF. The DNA for the CDR3 is TGCGCCAGCAGCTCCGGGACTAGCGGACCCACAGATACGCAGTATTTT. The full variable domain, with the rest looked up from reference TRBV5-1 and TRBJ2-3, is KAGVTQTPRYLIKTRGQQVTLSCSPISGHRSVSWYQQTPGQGLQFLFEYFSETQRNKGNFPGRFSGRQFSNSRSEMNVSTLELGDSALYLCASSSGTSGPTDTQYFGPGTRLTVL.

This clonotype was observed a handful of times. The chain uses TRBV7-9 and TRBJ2-1; 8 nucleotides align to TRBD1. This CDR3 spans 14 amino acids. V lost 5 bases, J lost 5 bases, and 5 bases stayed unmatched. Germline assignment: CDR1 SEHNR and CDR2 FQNEAQ (reference sequence). CDR3 nucleotides: TGTGCCAGCAGCAACGACAGGGGACACAATGAGCAGTTCTTC. Amino acids: CASSNDRGHNEQFF.

This clonotype has a handful of counts. The chain uses TRBV6-1 and TRBJ1-2; D unclear. V shed 2 bases and J shed 3 bases, with 16 bases lying between them. The CDR3 totals 16 residues. Germline V CDR1 and CDR2: MNHNS, SASEGT. CDR3 loop: CASSELSRIGHYGYTF. The CDR3 DNA follows: TGTGCCAGCAGTGAACTGAGCAGGATCGGACACTATGGCTACACCTTC.

The sample holds a few counts of this clonotype. The chain recombines TRBV12-3 or TRBV12-4 with TRBJ2-3, with no clear D. The germline V and J ends were trimmed by 5 bases and 4 bases, with 10 bases remaining between them. The CDR3 runs to 13 residues. In nucleotides, the CDR3 is TGTGCCAGCAGTCCCCCCCCGGCAGATACGCAGTATTTT. Translating it yields CASSPPPADTQYF.

V gene TRBV29-1 combines with J gene TRBJ2-1, with no clear D. The CDR3 has 10 amino acids. V was clipped by 5 bases and J by 9 bases, with 8 bases between them. From germline, CDR1 is SQVTM and CDR2 ANQGSEA. This CDR3 is CSVRSAEQFF. Written as DNA, the CDR3 is TGCAGCGTTAGAAGTGCTGAGCAGTTCTTC.

This clonotype was observed a handful of times. This chain joins TRBV6-5 and TRBJ1-5; no clear D gene. The CDR3 loop spans 13 amino acids. V lost 2 bases and J lost 4, with 6 bases in between. The V gene's germline CDR1 is MNHEY and CDR2 SVGAGI. CDR3 DNA sequence: TGTGCCAGCAGTTACAGACGTAATCAGCCCCAGCATTTT. This codes for CASSYRRNQPQHF.

The chain recombines TRBV3-1 with TRBJ2-1; unclear D gene. V shed 1 base and J shed 1 base, with 8 bases lying between them. This CDR3 comprises 15 residues. CDR1 and CDR2 (germline): LGHDT, YNNKEL (reference sequence). The DNA of the CDR3 is TGTGCCAGCAGCCAAGCCCAGACTTCCTACAATGAGCAGTTCTTC. Protein sequence: CASSQAQTSYNEQFF.

The V call is TRBV20-1, the J call TRBJ1-1; possible D gene TRBD1, 5 bases. The V end lost 7 bases, the J end lost 0 bases, and 12 bases lay between the germline ends. Germline V CDR1 and CDR2: DFQATT, SNEGSKA (reference sequence). This CDR3 is 13 amino acids long. CDR3 loop: CSGGGSMNTEAFF. The DNA of the CDR3 is TGCAGTGGCGGGGGGTCTATGAACACTGAAGCTTTCTTT.

The V and J genes are TRBV20-1 and TRBJ2-5; no clear D. The CDR3 runs to 14 residues. Germline values: CDR1 DFQATT, CDR2 SNEGSKA (reference sequence). Trimming pared 7 bases from V and 0 bases from J, leaving 15 bases between. The CDR3: CSVVLRGNQETQYF. The DNA for the CDR3 is TGCAGTGTCGTGCTACGCGGCAACCAAGAGACCCAGTACTTC.

In its sample, this clonotype was seen a few times. The rearrangement uses TRBV27 and TRBJ2-7, with D perhaps matching TRBD1 (6 bases). This CDR3 region has 15 residues. The germline V gene has CDR1 MNHEY and CDR2 SMNVEV (reference sequence). Trimming shortened V by 6 bases and J by 3 bases, and 18 bases separated the two germline ends. CDR3 sequence reads: CASSRDRPKLYEQYF. DNA for the CDR3: TGTGCCAGCAGCCGAGACAGGCCCAAGCTCTACGAGCAGTACTTC.